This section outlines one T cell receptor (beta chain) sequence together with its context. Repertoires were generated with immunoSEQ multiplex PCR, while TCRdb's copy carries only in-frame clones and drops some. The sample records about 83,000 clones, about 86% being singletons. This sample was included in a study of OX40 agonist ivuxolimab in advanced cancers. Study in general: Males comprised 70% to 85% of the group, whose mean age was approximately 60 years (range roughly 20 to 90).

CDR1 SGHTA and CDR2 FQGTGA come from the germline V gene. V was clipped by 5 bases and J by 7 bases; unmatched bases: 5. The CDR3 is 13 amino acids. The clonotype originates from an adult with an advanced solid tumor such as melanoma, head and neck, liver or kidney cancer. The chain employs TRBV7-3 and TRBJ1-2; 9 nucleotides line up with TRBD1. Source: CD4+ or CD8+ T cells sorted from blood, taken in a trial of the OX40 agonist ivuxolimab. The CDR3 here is CASSPGTGFGYTF. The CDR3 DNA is TGTGCCAGCAGCCCCGGGACAGGGTTTGGCTACACCTTC.